This passage covers 14 T cell receptor beta chains from one sample sequenced in a study of regulatory T cells in long-lasting Graves disease. Time point denoted: newly diagnosed GD, antithyroid drugs for less than 3 months. Preparation of the TCR library used RNA extracted from PBMCs. TCR beta libraries were built with iRepertoire HTBI primers and Arm-PCR of CDR3 regions. Each CDR3 protein is one row after TCRdb ran MiXCR on the multiplex PCR reads. The sample lists about 400,000 distinct CDR3 sequences, around a sixth occurring once. Sequenced material: peripheral blood mononuclear cells (PBMCs), taken at new diagnosis, from a patient treated with antithyroid drugs. These receptors all stem from a female donor with Graves disease.

As concerns this clonotype: This likely came from a read error, as a far larger clone is one base away. CDR3 DNA: TGTGCCAGCAGCTTAGGCAGGTTGGGACAGGCCTTCTACGAGCAGTTCTTC. It yields the protein CASSLGRLGQAFYEQFF. This rearrangement joins TRBV11-2 to TRBJ2-1, with TRBD1 matching 8 bases. Germline V gene sequence: CDR1 SGHAT, CDR2 FQNNGV. V was pared by 1 base and J by 10 bases, with 15 bases of the junction left unmatched. CDR3 length: 17 amino acids.

V gene TRBV9 combines with J gene TRBJ2-1; D perhaps matches TRBD2 (6 bases). The J call is uncertain, as TRBJ2-5 better fits the DNA end. Germline assignment: CDR1 SGDLS and CDR2 YYNGEE. The CDR3 runs 16 residues. CDR3 nucleotides: TGTGCCAGCAGCGTGAGCCTAGCGCGGGACTTCGGGACCCAGTACTTC. This sequence encodes CASSVSLARDFGTQYF.

In its sample, this clonotype was seen many times. The chain uses TRBV29-1 and TRBJ1-6, with a tentative D call TRBD1 (5 bases). Germline lookup yields CDR1 SQVTM and CDR2 ANQGSEA. Trimming pared 4 bases from V and 10 bases from J, leaving 14 bases between. The CDR3 is 13 residues long. CDR3 DNA: TGCAGCGTTGGGGGAGTTGAGGGGTCACCCCTCCACTTT. Translation gives CSVGGVEGSPLHF. The full variable domain, in which reference TRBV29-1 and TRBJ1-6 provide the parts outside the CDR3, is SAVISQKPSRDICQRGTSLTIQCQVDSQVTMMFWYRQQPGQSLTLIATANQGSEATYESGFVIDKFPISRPNLTFSTLTVSNMSPEDSSIYLCSVGGVEGSPLHFGNGTRLTVT.

This chain uses TRBV28 with TRBJ2-5; 8 positions match TRBD2. The germline CDR1 and CDR2 sequences are MDHEN and SYDVKM. This CDR3 region has 18 residues. V lost 1 base and J lost 3; bases outside the gene matches: 13. DNA for the CDR3: TGTGCCAGCAGTTTATATCGTTACAGTCCCGGGGGGGAAGAGACCCAGTACTTC. Protein: CASSLYRYSPGGEETQYF.

This clonotype occurred many times. V and J are TRBV9 and TRBJ2-2, with 8 bases aligning to TRBD1. Germline values: CDR1 SGDLS, CDR2 YYNGEE. The CDR3 has 20 residues. Trimming cost V 3 bases and J 1 base; bases outside gene matches: 17. CDR3 region: CASSGGTGLEQGENTGELFF. The CDR3 DNA is TGTGCCAGCAGCGGAGGTACCGGCCTAGAACAGGGGGAGAACACCGGGGAGCTGTTTTTT.

This clonotype appeared many times. V is TRBV6-5 and J is TRBJ2-2, with a tentative D call TRBD1 (5 bases). Trimming pared 3 bases from V and 0 bases from J, leaving 8 bases between. Germline CDR1 MNHEY, CDR2 SVGAGI. CDR3 length: 15 amino acids. The CDR3 spells CASSYGRANTGELFF. The CDR3 coding sequence is TGTGCCAGCAGTTATGGCAGGGCGAACACCGGGGAGCTGTTTTTT.

This clonotype was observed a few times. This chain connects TRBV7-9 to TRBJ2-7; tentative D call: TRBD1 (6 bases). Between the trimmed V and J ends, which lost 5 bases and 2 bases, there was a span of 10 bases. This CDR3 region has 13 residues. The germline CDR1 and CDR2 sequences are SEHNR and FQNEAQ (reference sequence). The CDR3 DNA follows: TGTGCCAGCAGCCGCGAGGGGGCCTACGAGCAGTACTTC. Encoded protein: CASSREGAYEQYF.

This clonotype was counted at least ten times. The chain carries TRBV6-5 and TRBJ2-3; 12 bases map to TRBD2. This CDR3 is built from 19 residues. The V gene end was trimmed by 0 bases and the J gene end by 2 bases; junction bases not matched to a gene: 9. In germline, CDR1 is MNHEY, CDR2 SVGAGI. The DNA of the CDR3 is TGTGCCAGCAGTTACTCGACTAGCGGGAGACGTCCCCTCACAGATACGCAGTATTTT. This translates into CASSYSTSGRRPLTDTQYF.

This clonotype was counted many times. One end of the junction fails to match germline, which may point to a read error. V gene TRBV28 combines with J gene TRBJ1-1; unclear D gene. This CDR3 has 12 residues. From germline, CDR1 is MDHEN and CDR2 SYDVKM. The CDR3 sequence is CASSASDTEAFF. In DNA, the CDR3 is TGTGCCAGCAGTGCATCAGACACCGAAGCTTTCTTT.

The chain has TRBV29-1 and TRBJ1-5, with D perhaps TRBD1 (6 bases). Trimming took 8 bases from V and 0 from J, leaving 14 bases between them. This CDR3 comprises 14 residues. Germline assignment: CDR1 SQVTM and CDR2 ANQGSEA. CDR3 bases: TGCAGCATTTTGGCAGGGGATAGCAATCAGCCCCAGCATTTT. The encoded protein is CSILAGDSNQPQHF.

This clonotype was counted many times. The chain is built from TRBV14 and TRBJ2-2, with D perhaps TRBD2 (6 bases). The length of the CDR3 is 15 residues. Trimming took off 4 bases at V and 6 bases at J, with 15 bases between the two ends. Looked up from germline, CDR1 is SGHDN and CDR2 is FVKESK. As DNA, the CDR3 is TGTGCCAGCAGCCTTTTAGGCCGGGAGTCCGGGGAGCTGTTTTTT. Its protein product is CASSLLGRESGELFF.

There are many counts of this clonotype. J is TRBJ2-7 and V is TRBV20-1, with 7 bases that match TRBD2. The CDR3 runs to 15 residues. Trimming cost V 0 bases and J 4 bases; bases outside gene matches: 9. Per germline, CDR1 DFQATT and CDR2 SNEGSKA (reference sequence). CDR3 sequence reads: CSARDLAGVGYEQYF. The CDR3 region has the DNA TGCAGTGCTAGAGATCTGGCGGGAGTTGGATACGAGCAGTACTTC.

This clonotype was counted ten times or more. The chain uses TRBV6-2 or TRBV6-3 and TRBJ2-2, with unresolved D. The CDR3 extends over 15 amino acids. CDR1 is MNHEY and CDR2 is SVGEGT in the germline V gene. V was pared by 0 bases and J by 4 bases, with 9 bases between. The chain's CDR3 is CASSYSKGPTGELFF. CDR3 DNA: TGTGCCAGCAGTTACTCGAAGGGCCCCACCGGGGAGCTGTTTTTT.

In its sample, this clonotype was seen many times. The J gene is TRBJ1-1, the V gene TRBV5-1, with TRBD1 as a possible D gene (5 bases). V lost 5 bases and J 10 bases, leaving 21 bases between the germline ends. Germline CDR1 is SGHRS and CDR2 is YFSETQ. CDR3 length: 14 amino acids. The CDR3 loop reads CASRPGPSEKGAFF. CDR3 coding DNA: TGCGCCAGCAGACCAGGGCCATCGGAAAAGGGAGCTTTCTTT.